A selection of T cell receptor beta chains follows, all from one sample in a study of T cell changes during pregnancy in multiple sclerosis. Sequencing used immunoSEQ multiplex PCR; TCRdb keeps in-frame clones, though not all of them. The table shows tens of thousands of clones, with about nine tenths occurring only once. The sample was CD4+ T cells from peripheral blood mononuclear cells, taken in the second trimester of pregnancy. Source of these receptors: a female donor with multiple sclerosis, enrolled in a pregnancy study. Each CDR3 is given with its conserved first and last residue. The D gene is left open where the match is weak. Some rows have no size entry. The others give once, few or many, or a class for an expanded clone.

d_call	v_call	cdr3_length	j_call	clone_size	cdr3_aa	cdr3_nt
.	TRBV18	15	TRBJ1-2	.	CASSSSLSEDYGYTF	TGTGCCAGCTCATCGTCTTTAAGTGAGGACTATGGCTACACCTTC
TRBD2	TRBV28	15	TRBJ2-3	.	CASSPGTTSTDTQYF	TGTGCCAGCAGCCCAGGGACTACTAGCACAGATACGCAGTATTTT
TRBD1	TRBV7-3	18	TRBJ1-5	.	CASSSDRVGQESNQPQHF	TGTGCCAGCAGCTCGGACAGGGTCGGCCAAGAGAGCAATCAGCCCCAGCATTTT
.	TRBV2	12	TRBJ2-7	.	CASSETVKGKYF	TGTGCCAGCAGTGAAACAGTGAAGGGGAAGTACTTC
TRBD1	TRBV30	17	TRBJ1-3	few	CAWSHYRDSHSGNTIYF	TGTGCCTGGAGCCACTACCGGGACAGTCACTCTGGAAACACCATATATTTT
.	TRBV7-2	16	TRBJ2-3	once	CASSLGPPGSTDTQYF	TGTGCCAGCAGCTTAGGTCCCCCGGGTAGCACAGATACGCAGTATTTT
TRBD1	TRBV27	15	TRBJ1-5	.	CASSSDWTGGQPQHF	TGTGCCAGCAGTTCGGATTGGACAGGGGGCCAGCCCCAGCATTTT
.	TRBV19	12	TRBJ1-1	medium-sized	CASSIRNSEAFF	TGTGCCAGTAGTATAAGAAACAGCGAAGCTTTCTTT
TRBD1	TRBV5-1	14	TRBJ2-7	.	CASSPPGQHYEQYF	TGCGCCAGCAGCCCCCCGGGACAGCACTACGAGCAGTACTTC
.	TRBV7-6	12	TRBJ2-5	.	CASSSPGETQYF	TGTGCCAGCAGCTCCCCCGGGGAGACCCAGTACTTC
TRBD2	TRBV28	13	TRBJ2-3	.	CASNGRARDTQYF	TGTGCCAGCAACGGGAGGGCCCGCGATACGCAGTATTTT
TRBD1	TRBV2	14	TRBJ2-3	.	CASSGTGPTDTQYF	TGTGCCAGCAGCGGGACAGGCCCCACAGATACGCAGTATTTT
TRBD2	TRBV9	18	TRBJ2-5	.	CASSVASSGSWGQETQYF	TGTGCCAGCAGCGTAGCGTCTAGCGGGAGTTGGGGCCAAGAGACCCAGTACTTC
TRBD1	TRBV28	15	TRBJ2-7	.	CASSSSGTAIYEQYF	TGTGCCAGCAGTTCCTCCGGGACAGCCATCTACGAGCAGTACTTC
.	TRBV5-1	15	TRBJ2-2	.	CASSTWTGRAGELFF	TGCGCCAGCAGCACGTGGACAGGGAGGGCCGGGGAGCTGTTTTTT
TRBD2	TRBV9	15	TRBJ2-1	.	CASSTTGTSKNEQFF	TGTGCCAGCAGCACCACCGGGACTAGCAAGAATGAGCAGTTCTTC
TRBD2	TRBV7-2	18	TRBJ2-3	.	CASRTSGRAIRSTDTQYF	TGTGCCAGCAGGACTAGCGGGAGGGCGATACGGAGCACAGATACGCAGTATTTT
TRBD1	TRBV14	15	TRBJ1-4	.	CASSVRTGPGEKLFF	TGTGCCAGCAGCGTGCGGACAGGGCCTGGTGAAAAACTGTTTTTT
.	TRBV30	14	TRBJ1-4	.	CAWSKGEGGEKLFF	TGTGCCTGGAGTAAGGGCGAAGGGGGTGAAAAACTGTTTTTT
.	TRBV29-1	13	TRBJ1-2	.	CSVEDYRAKGYTF	TGCAGCGTTGAAGATTACAGGGCGAAGGGCTACACCTTC
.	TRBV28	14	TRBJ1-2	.	CASSYLGREGGYTF	TGTGCCAGCAGTTATTTAGGCAGGGAAGGTGGCTACACCTTC
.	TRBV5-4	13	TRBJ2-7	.	CASSIQGSDEQYF	TGTGCCAGCAGCATTCAGGGGAGCGACGAGCAGTACTTC
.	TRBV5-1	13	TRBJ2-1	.	CASSLGTADEQFF	TGCGCCAGCAGCTTGGGAACTGCCGATGAGCAGTTCTTC
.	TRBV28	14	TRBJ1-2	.	CASSPPGGGYGYTF	TGTGCCAGCAGTCCACCCGGGGGAGGATATGGCTACACCTTC
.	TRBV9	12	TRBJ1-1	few	CASSVVNTEAFF	TGTGCCAGCAGCGTAGTAAACACTGAAGCTTTCTTT
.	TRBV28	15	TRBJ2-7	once	CASSFVQFDTYEQYF	TGTGCCAGCAGTTTCGTACAGTTCGACACCTACGAGCAGTACTTC
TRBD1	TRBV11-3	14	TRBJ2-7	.	CASSAGTGSYEQYF	TGTGCCAGCAGCGCCGGGACAGGCTCCTACGAGCAGTACTTC
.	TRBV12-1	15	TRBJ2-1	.	CASSSPMSSGGEQFF	TGTGCCAGCAGCTCTCCCATGTCTAGCGGAGGTGAGCAGTTCTTC
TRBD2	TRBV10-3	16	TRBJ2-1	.	CAIRQTSQSSYNEQFF	TGTGCCATCAGACAGACTAGCCAGAGCTCCTACAATGAGCAGTTCTTC
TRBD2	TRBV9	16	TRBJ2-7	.	CASSVEDLAGVYEQYF	TGTGCCAGCAGCGTAGAGGACCTAGCGGGAGTGTACGAGCAGTACTTC
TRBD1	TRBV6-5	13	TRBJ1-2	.	CASSYTGAYGYTF	TGTGCCAGCAGTTACACAGGGGCCTATGGCTACACCTTC
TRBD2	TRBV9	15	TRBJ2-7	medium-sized	CASNPGTSGNYEQYF	TGTGCCAGCAACCCAGGGACTAGCGGAAACTACGAGCAGTACTTC
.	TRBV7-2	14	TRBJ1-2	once	CASSPAGFGYGYTF	TGTGCCAGCAGCCCCGCGGGGTTCGGCTATGGCTACACCTTC
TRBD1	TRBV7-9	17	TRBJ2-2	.	CASSRSPGGTLTGELFF	TGTGCCAGCAGCCGAAGTCCAGGGGGCACTCTTACCGGGGAGCTGTTTTTT
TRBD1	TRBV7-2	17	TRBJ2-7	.	CASSTFSDRGRAYEQYF	TGTGCCAGCAGCACCTTCTCAGACAGGGGACGAGCCTACGAGCAGTACTTC
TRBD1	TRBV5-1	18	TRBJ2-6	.	CASSLEGTGYGGANVLTF	TGCGCCAGCAGCTTGGAAGGGACAGGGTACGGCGGGGCCAACGTCCTGACTTTC
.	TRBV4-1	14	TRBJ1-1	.	CASSQAGGKIEAFF	TGCGCCAGCAGCCAAGCCGGGGGGAAGATTGAAGCTTTCTTT
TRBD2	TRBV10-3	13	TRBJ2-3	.	CAISSGKMDTQYF	TGTGCCATCAGTAGCGGGAAAATGGATACGCAGTATTTT
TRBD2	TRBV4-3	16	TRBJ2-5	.	CASSQGERGNQETQYF	TGCGCCAGCAGCCAAGGGGAGCGGGGAAACCAAGAGACCCAGTACTTC
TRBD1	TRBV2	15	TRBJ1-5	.	CASRTGEIGNQPQHF	TGTGCCAGCAGGACAGGGGAAATTGGCAATCAGCCCCAGCATTTT
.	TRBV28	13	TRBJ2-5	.	CASSLWDKETQYF	TGTGCCAGCAGTTTGTGGGACAAAGAGACCCAGTACTTC
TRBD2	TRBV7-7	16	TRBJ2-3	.	CASSPGTSGGTDTQYF	TGTGCTAGCAGCCCGGGGACTAGCGGAGGCACAGATACGCAGTATTTT
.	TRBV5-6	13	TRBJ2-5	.	CASSLANRETQYF	TGTGCCAGCAGCTTGGCCAACCGGGAGACCCAGTACTTC
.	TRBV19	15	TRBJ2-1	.	CASSPSGGGGNEQFF	TGTGCCAGTAGTCCCTCGGGAGGGGGCGGCAATGAGCAGTTCTTC
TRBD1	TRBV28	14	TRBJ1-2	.	CASKRQGANYGYTF	TGTGCCAGCAAGAGACAGGGGGCTAACTATGGCTACACCTTC
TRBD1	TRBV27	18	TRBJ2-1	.	CASKPISSGTGRRNEQFF	TGTGCCAGCAAACCAATCAGTTCGGGGACAGGGAGAAGGAATGAGCAGTTCTTC
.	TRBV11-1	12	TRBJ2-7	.	CASSYRVGEQYF	TGTGCCAGCAGTTACAGGGTTGGAGAGCAGTACTTC
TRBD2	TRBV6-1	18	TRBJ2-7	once	CASSEGSGRLRSSYEQYF	TGTGCCAGCAGTGAAGGTAGCGGGAGGCTGAGGAGCTCCTACGAGCAGTACTTC
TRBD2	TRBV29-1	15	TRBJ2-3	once	CSVVPTSGSTDTQYF	TGCAGCGTTGTCCCAACTAGCGGGAGCACAGATACGCAGTATTTT
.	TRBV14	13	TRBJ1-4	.	CASSQGAGLELFF	TGTGCCAGCAGCCAAGGGGCGGGCCTTGAACTGTTTTTT
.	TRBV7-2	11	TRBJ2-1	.	CASSRERQQFF	TGTGCCAGCAGCCGTGAGAGGCAGCAGTTCTTC
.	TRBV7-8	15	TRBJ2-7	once	CASSFPQGFSYEQYF	TGTGCCAGCAGCTTCCCGCAGGGATTCTCCTACGAGCAGTACTTC
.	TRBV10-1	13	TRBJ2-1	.	CASSPSGRNEQFF	TGCGCCAGCAGTCCCTCCGGTCGGAATGAGCAGTTCTTC
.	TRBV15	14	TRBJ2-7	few	CATSRAAEPYEQYF	TGTGCCACCAGCAGAGCAGCGGAGCCCTACGAGCAGTACTTC
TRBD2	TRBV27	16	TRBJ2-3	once	CASSFGLAGVADTQYF	TGTGCCAGCAGTTTCGGGTTAGCGGGAGTCGCAGATACGCAGTATTTT
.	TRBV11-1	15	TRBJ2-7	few	CASSPTARTYGEQYF	TGTGCCAGCAGTCCAACCGCTAGGACATATGGGGAGCAGTACTTC
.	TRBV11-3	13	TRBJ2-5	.	CASGRGPKETQYF	TGTGCCAGCGGGCGGGGACCGAAAGAGACCCAGTACTTC
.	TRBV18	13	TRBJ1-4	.	CASSPAANEKLFF	TGTGCCAGCTCACCAGCGGCTAATGAAAAACTGTTTTTT
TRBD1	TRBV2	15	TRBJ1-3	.	CASSRDRGTGNTIYF	TGTGCCAGCAGTAGAGACAGGGGAACTGGAAACACCATATATTTT
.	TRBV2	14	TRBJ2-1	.	CASKGPSSYNEQFF	TGTGCCAGCAAGGGGCCGAGCTCCTACAATGAGCAGTTCTTC